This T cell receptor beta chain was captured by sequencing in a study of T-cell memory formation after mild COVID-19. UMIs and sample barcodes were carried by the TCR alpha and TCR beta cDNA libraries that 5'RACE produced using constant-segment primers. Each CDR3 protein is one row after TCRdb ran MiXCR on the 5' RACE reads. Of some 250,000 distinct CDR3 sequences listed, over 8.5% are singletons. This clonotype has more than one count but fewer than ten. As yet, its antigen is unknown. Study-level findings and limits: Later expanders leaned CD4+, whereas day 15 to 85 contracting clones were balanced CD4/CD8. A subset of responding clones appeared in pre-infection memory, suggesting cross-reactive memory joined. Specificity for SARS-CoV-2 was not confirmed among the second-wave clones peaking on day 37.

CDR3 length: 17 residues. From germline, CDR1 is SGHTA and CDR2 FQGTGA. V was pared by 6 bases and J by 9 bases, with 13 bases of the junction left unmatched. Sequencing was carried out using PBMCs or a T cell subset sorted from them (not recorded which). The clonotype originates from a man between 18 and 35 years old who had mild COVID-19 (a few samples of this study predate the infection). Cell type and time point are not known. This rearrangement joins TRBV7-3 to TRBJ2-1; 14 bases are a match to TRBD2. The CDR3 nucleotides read TGTGCCAGCAGGAGCCCTGTGACTAGCGGGGGGGCCAGTGAGCAGTTCTTC. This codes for CASRSPVTSGGASEQFF.